Given below is one T cell receptor (beta chain) in context. All enrollees were about 18 to 100 years old and from about 24 US areas. The study assigned cohorts using participant-reported clinical history. Repertoires were generated with immunoSEQ multiplex PCR, while TCRdb's copy carries only in-frame clones and drops some. The table shows 150,000 to 200,000 clones, with approximately 80% occurring only once. The data were taken from a study of blood T cell repertoires in COVID-19. The length of the CDR3 is 15 residues. The V gene end was trimmed by 0 bases and the J gene end by 4 bases; junction bases not matched to a gene: 3. Germline V gives CDR1 LNHDA, CDR2 SQIVND (reference sequence).

Sequencing was done on a sample of PBMCs or T cells enriched from blood (not recorded which). The chain carries TRBV19 and TRBJ1-5; 7 bases line up with TRBD1. The TCR comes from a man aged 55 to 69 who had been exposed to COVID-19. The CDR3 DNA follows: TGTGCCAGTAGTATAGATCAGACAGGGAATCAGCCCCAGCATTTT. Translation: CASSIDQTGNQPQHF.